This is a list of T cell receptor beta chains from one sample in a study of T-cell reconstitution after alpha-beta-depleted transplantation in children. TCRdb re-analysed the PCR reads in MiXCR, keeping a single row per CDR3 protein. Counted here are approximately 640,000 distinct CDR3 sequences, 16% occurring once; the ten biggest clones make up about 1.1%. Sample: PBMCs from the stem cell graft donor, taken from the stem cell graft. The receptors were gathered from a human donor who donated a stem cell graft to a child with acute myeloid leukemia. Both conserved end residues are part of each CDR3.

v_call: TRBV11-2; j_call: TRBJ2-4; cdr3_aa: CASSRLGGDLRNIQYF
v_call: TRBV6-1; j_call: TRBJ1-1; cdr3_aa: CASVDRALNTEAFF
v_call: TRBV10-3; j_call: TRBJ2-2; cdr3_aa: CAISESKQEGTGELFF
v_call: TRBV20-1; j_call: TRBJ1-1; cdr3_aa: CSARDRQRNTEAFF
v_call: TRBV20-1; j_call: TRBJ1-5; cdr3_aa: CSAKGHVAVEPQHF
v_call: TRBV19; j_call: TRBJ1-5; cdr3_aa: CASSIDGSDQPQHF
v_call: TRBV20-1; j_call: TRBJ1-1; cdr3_aa: CSARVGRGYTEAFF
v_call: TRBV15; j_call: TRBJ2-3; cdr3_aa: CATSLQPGQGGYTQYF
v_call: TRBV12-3/TRBV12-4; j_call: TRBJ2-2; cdr3_aa: CASSLGGVSGELFF
v_call: TRBV5-5; j_call: TRBJ2-2; cdr3_aa: CASSLNLAGGYTGELFF
v_call: TRBV14; j_call: TRBJ2-2; cdr3_aa: CASSQTDSNTGELFF
v_call: TRBV7-2; j_call: TRBJ2-7; cdr3_aa: CASSPQGQGLSYEQYF
v_call: TRBV20-1; j_call: TRBJ1-1; cdr3_aa: CSARYREVVTEAFF
v_call: TRBV9; j_call: TRBJ1-1; cdr3_aa: CASSAPNRISRGDTEAFF
v_call: TRBV9; j_call: TRBJ2-5; cdr3_aa: CASSEGGQGGRETQYF